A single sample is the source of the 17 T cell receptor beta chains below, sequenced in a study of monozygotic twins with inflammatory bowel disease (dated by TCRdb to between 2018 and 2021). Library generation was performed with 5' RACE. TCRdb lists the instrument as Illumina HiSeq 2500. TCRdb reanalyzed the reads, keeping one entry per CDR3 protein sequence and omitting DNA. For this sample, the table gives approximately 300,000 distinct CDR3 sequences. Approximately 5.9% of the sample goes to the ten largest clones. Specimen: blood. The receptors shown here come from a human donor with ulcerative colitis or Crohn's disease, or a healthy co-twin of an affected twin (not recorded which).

The CDR3 is CATSLSRITTDTQYF. The J gene is TRBJ2-3, the V gene TRBV24-1. Germline V lookup: CDR1 KGHDR, CDR2 SFDVKD. The CDR3 is 15 amino acids.

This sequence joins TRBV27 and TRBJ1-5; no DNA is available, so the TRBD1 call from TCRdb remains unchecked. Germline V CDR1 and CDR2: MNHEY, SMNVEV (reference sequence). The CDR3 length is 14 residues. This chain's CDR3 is CASWGQGGNQPQHF.

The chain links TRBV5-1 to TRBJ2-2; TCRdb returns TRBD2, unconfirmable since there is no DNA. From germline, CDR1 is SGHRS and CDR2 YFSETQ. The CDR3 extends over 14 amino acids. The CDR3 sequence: CASGREANTGELFF.

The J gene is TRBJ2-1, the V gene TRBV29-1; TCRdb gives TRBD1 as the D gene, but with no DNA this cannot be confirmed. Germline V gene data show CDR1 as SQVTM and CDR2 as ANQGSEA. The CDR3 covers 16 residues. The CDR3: CSVGATGQGPIREQFF.

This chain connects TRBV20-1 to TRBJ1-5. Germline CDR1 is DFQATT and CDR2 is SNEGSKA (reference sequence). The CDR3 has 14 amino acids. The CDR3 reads CSALGTSDLGPQHF.

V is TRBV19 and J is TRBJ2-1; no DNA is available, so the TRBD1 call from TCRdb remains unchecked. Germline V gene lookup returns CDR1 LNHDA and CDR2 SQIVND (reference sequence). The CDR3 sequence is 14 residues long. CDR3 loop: CASDTGGRYNEQFF.

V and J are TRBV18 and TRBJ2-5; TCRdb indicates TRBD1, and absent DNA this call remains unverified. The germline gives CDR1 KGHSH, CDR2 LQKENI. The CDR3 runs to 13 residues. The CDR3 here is CASSRRGEETQYF.

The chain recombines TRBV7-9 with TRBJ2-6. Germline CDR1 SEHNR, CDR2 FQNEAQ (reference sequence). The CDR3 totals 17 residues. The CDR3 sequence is CASSSTHIPSGANVLTF.

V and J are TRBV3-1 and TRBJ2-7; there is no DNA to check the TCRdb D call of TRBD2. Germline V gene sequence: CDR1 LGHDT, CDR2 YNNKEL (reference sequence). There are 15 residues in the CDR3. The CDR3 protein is CASSLRGGLSDEQYF.

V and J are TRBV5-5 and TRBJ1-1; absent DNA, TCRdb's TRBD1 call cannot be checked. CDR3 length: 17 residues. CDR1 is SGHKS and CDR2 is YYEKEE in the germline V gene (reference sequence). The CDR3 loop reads CASSLDIGTEINAEAFF.

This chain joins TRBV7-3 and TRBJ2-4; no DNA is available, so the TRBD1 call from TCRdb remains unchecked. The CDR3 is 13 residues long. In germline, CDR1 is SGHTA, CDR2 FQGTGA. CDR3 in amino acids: CASSGGSGNMQYF. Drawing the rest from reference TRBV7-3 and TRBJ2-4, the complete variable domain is GAGVSQTPSNKVTEKGKYVELRCDPISGHTALYWYRQSLGQGPEFLIYFQGTGAADDSGLPNDRFFAVRPEGSVSTLKIQRTERGDSAVYLCASSGGSGNMQYFGAGTRLSVL.

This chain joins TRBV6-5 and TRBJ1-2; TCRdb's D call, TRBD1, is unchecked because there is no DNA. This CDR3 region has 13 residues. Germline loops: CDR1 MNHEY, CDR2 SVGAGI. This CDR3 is CASSYARGNGYTF.

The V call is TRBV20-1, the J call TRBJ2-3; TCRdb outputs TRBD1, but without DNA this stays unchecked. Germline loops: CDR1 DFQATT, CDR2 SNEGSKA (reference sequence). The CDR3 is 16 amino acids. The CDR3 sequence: CSARPSDRGPGDTQYF.

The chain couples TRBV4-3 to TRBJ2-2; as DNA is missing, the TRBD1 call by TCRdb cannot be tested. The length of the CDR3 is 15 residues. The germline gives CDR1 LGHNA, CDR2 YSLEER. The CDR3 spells CASSQGQTNTGELFF.

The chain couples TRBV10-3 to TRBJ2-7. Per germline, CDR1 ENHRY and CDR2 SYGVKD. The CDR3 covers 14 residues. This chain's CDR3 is CAISEFDGFYEQYF.

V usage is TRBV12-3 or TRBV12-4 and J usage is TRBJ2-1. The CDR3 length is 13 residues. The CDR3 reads CASSMWGGDEQFF.

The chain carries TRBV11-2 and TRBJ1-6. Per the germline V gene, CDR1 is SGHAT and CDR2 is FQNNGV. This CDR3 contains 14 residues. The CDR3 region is CASSLEGLNSPLHF.